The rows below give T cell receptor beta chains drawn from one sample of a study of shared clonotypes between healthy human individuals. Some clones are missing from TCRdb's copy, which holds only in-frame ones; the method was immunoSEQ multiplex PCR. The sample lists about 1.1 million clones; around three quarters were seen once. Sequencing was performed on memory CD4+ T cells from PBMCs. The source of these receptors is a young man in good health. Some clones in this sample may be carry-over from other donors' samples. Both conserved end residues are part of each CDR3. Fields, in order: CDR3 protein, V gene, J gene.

CASTLGTQETQYF	TRBV7-2	TRBJ2-5
CASSPRQQETQYF	TRBV18	TRBJ2-5
CSVDAVINEQFF	TRBV29-1	TRBJ2-1
CASSLGVSRNTGELFF	TRBV11-2	TRBJ2-2
CASSQLGGSHTIYF	TRBV4-3	TRBJ1-3
CASSESPSSYGYTF	TRBV28	TRBJ1-2
CASIHRPGNTDTQYF	TRBV27	TRBJ2-3
CASGLEFSTDTQYF	TRBV12-5	TRBJ2-3
CASSSEYANYGYTF	TRBV9	TRBJ1-2
CASSFRARDEQYF	TRBV7-2	TRBJ2-7
CASSSRGLSTAFF	TRBV28	TRBJ1-1
CASSFRRTAGGPAFF	TRBV27	TRBJ1-1
CASSQDTQTDIQYF	TRBV4-3	TRBJ2-4
CASSLTLGGSYNEQFF	TRBV7-3	TRBJ2-1
CASSLSGPYEQYF	TRBV7-9	TRBJ2-7
CACHRQGGDEQYF	TRBV2	TRBJ2-7
CASSPPGLYNEKLFF	TRBV28	TRBJ1-4
CASKDPTKPQETQYF	TRBV27	TRBJ2-5
CASSQSLAGGDEQFF	TRBV4-2	TRBJ2-1
CASSRGQGTDTQYF	TRBV7-3	TRBJ2-3
CAWTRVYNEQFF	TRBV30	TRBJ2-1
CASSYDRGYGYTF	TRBV7-2	TRBJ1-2
CAISEYTGDYEQYF	TRBV10-3	TRBJ2-7
CASSLSGGWSNQPQHF	TRBV28	TRBJ1-5
CASSVTGQEVGYTF	TRBV6-5	TRBJ1-2
CSGLGRGKDYGYTF	TRBV29-1	TRBJ1-2
CASSTPGRLNTEAFF	TRBV6-5	TRBJ1-1
CASSLQLEEKLFF	TRBV19	TRBJ1-4
CATSKGDSYEQYF	TRBV15	TRBJ2-7
CASSQGGSPNQPQHF	TRBV5-4	TRBJ1-5
CASSPFDRRRPGGQYF	TRBV7-9	TRBJ2-3
CASSLPRTGDEQYF	TRBV7-2	TRBJ2-7
CASRMTGLGYGYTF	TRBV27	TRBJ1-2
CASSSSLVSGTKGSTGELFF	TRBV7-6	TRBJ2-2
CASSLQPNYGYTF	TRBV27	TRBJ1-2
CASSSRTGNTLGAFF	TRBV5-4	TRBJ1-1
CASSGLVVGHTGELFF	TRBV5-1	TRBJ2-2
CASSFPGTLKFF	TRBV28	TRBJ2-1
CATSGDRGQPQHF	TRBV15	TRBJ1-5
CASSLSYQGHEQYF	TRBV27	TRBJ2-7
CASSLSGRANEQYF	TRBV27	TRBJ2-7
CASSTSDPGLAGVAGELFF	TRBV7-3	TRBJ2-2
CASSLWLAGPTSTDTQYF	TRBV7-7	TRBJ2-3
CASSLHSGQGGNTIYF	TRBV28	TRBJ1-3
CASSKVERHYGYTF	TRBV19	TRBJ1-2
CASSFPGNSNQPQHF	TRBV28	TRBJ1-5
CASSPRGPSSGNTIYF	TRBV19	TRBJ1-3
CASSLRGYEQYF	TRBV28	TRBJ2-7
CASSKNTGVGAFF	TRBV5-1	TRBJ1-1
CASSYRGGQETQYF	TRBV2	TRBJ2-5